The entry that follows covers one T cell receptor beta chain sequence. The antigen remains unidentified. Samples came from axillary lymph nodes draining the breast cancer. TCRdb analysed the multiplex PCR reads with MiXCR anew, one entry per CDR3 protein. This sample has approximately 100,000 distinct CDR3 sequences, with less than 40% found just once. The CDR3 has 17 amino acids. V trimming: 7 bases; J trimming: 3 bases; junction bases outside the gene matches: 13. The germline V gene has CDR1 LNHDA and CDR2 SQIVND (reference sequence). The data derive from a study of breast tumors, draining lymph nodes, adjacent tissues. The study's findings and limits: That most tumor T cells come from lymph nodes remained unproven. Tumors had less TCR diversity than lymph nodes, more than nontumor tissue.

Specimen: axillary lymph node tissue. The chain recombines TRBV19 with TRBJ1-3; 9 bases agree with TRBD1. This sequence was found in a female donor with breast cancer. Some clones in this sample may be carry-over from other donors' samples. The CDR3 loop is CASITLDRGSYGNTIYF. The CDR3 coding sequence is TGTGCCAGTATCACCTTAGACAGGGGGTCGTATGGAAACACCATATATTTT.